This entry is about one T cell receptor beta chain. The antigen is not known. The sample comes from a study of T cell repertoires in cytomegalovirus infection. Findings of the study overall: Summed frequency of public TCR beta families distinguished CMV carriers with the relevant HLA. The response measured ex vivo was dominated by TCR beta clonotypes (HLA-C-restricted and CMV-specific).

A single record per CDR3 protein comes from TCRdb applying MiXCR to the reads. In the table there are around 430,000 distinct CDR3 sequences, more than 40% of which are singletons. Germline V lookup: CDR1 MNHNS, CDR2 SASEGT. Trimming left V 3 bases short and J 0 bases short, with 12 bases between. This CDR3 has 16 amino acids. This TCR came from a human donor in good health (CMV status not recorded). Some clones in this sample may be carry-over from other donors' samples. Sequencing was performed on cultured PBMCs, taken from culture after CMV antigen stimulation. The chain has TRBV6-1 and TRBJ1-3, with D unclear. The DNA of the CDR3 is TGTGCCAGCAGTGACAGAGACCCGCTCTCTGGAAACACCATATATTTT. Translated, it gives CASSDRDPLSGNTIYF.